This entry concerns a single T cell receptor (beta chain). RNA transcripts provided the source from which TCR beta CDR3 regions were amplified. RT-PCR in the first round (using the HTBI primer set) targeted the TCR CDR3. TCRdb fed the multiplex PCR reads into MiXCR, producing one record per CDR3 protein. There are a few hundred thousand distinct CDR3 sequences in the sample; less than 20% occur only once, and 40% lies in the top ten. The data originate from a study of T cells in Graves' hyperthyroidism and ophthalmopathy. The sample was blood. This sequence was found in a young man with Graves' ophthalmopathy.

This chain's CDR3 is CASSQGSGLAKNIQYF. The DNA of the CDR3 is TGTGCCAGCAGCCAAGGGTCCGGGTTAGCCAAAAACATTCAGTACTTC. V is TRBV3-1 and J is TRBJ2-4, with no clear D. Germline V gives CDR1 LGHDT, CDR2 YNNKEL (reference sequence). The germline V and J ends were trimmed by 1 base and 0 bases, with 10 bases remaining between them. CDR3 size: 16 residues.